This T cell receptor beta chain was identified during a study of blood T cell repertoires in COVID-19. About the research overall: Acute-phase and convalescent COVID-19 samples originated in the United States, Italy and Spain. PBMCs, B-cell-depleted T cells, or T cells were the source of the cDNA or gDNA that made up the material.

Clones were sequenced by immunoSEQ multiplex PCR, and TCRdb holds only the in-frame ones, with some missing. The sample consists of some 160,000 clones, around 79% of them appearing once. Germline lookup yields CDR1 SGHRS and CDR2 YFSETQ. The CDR3 consists of 14 residues. V was trimmed by 4 bases and J by 0 bases, leaving 10 bases between them. The J gene is TRBJ1-2, the V gene TRBV5-1; D remains unclear. The receptor was derived from a woman aged 70 to 79 in a cohort exposed to, infected with or recovered from COVID-19 (not recorded which). Source material: PBMCs or T cells enriched from blood (not recorded which). The CDR3 nucleotides are TGCGCCAGCAGCCGCGGGGTTCCTAACTATGGCTACACCTTC. Its protein product is CASSRGVPNYGYTF.